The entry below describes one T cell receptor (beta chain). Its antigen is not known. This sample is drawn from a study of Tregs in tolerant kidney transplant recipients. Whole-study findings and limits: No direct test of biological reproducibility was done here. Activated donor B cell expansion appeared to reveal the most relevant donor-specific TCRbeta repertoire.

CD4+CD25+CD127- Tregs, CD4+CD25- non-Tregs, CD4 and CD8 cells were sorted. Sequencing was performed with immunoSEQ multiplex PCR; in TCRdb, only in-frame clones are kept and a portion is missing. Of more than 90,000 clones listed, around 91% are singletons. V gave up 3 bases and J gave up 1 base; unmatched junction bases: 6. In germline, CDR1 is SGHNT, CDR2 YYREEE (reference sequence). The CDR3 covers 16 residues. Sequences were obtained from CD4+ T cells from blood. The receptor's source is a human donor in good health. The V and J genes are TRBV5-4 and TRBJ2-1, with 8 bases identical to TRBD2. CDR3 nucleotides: TGTGCCAGCAGCTCGCCTCAGCGGGGGTCCTACAATGAGCAGTTCTTC. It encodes CASSSPQRGSYNEQFF.